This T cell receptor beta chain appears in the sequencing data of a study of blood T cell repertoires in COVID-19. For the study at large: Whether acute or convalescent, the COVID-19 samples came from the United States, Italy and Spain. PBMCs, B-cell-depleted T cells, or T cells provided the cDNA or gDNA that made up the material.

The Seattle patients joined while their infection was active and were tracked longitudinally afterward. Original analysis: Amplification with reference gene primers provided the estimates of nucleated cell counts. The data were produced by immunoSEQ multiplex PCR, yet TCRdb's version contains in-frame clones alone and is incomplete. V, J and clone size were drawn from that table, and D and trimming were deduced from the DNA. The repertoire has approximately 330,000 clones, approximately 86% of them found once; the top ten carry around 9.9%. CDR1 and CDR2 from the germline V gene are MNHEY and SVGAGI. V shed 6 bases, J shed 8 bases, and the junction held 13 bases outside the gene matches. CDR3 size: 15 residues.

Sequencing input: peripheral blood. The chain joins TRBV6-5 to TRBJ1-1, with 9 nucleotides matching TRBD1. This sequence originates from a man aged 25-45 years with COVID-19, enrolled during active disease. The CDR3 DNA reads TGTGCCAGCAGCTCACCGGGACAGGGAGTGAAGGAAGCTTTCTTT. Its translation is CASSSPGQGVKEAFF.